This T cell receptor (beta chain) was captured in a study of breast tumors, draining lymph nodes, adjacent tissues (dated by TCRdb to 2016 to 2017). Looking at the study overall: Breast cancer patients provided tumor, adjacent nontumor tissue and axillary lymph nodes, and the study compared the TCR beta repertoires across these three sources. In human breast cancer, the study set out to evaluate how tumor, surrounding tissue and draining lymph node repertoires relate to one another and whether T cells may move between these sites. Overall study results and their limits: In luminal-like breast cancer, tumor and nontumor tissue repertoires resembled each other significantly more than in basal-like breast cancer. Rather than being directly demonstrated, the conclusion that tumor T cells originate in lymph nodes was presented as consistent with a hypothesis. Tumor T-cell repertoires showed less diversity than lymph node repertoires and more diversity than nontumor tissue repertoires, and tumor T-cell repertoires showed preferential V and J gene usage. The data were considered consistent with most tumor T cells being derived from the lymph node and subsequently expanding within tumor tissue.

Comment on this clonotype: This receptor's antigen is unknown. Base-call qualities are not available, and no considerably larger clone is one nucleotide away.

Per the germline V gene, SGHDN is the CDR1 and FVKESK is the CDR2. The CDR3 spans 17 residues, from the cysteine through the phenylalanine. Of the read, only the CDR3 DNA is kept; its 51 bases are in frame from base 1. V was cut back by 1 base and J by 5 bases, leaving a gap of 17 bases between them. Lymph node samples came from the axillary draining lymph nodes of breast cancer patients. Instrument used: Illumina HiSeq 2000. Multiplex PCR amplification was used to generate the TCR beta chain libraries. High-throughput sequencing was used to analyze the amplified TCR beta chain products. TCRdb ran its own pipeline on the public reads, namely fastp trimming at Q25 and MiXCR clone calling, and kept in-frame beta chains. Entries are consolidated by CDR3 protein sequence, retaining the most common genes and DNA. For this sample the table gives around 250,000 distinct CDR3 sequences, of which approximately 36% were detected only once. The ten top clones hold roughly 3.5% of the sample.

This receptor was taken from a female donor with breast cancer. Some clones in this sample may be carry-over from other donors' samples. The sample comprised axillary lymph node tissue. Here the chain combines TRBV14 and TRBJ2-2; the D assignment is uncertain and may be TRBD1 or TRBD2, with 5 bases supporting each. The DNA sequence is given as TGTGCCAGCAGCCAAGTGGCCGGGACGAGGGCAACCGGGGAGCTGTTTTTT. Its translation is CASSQVAGTRATGELFF.